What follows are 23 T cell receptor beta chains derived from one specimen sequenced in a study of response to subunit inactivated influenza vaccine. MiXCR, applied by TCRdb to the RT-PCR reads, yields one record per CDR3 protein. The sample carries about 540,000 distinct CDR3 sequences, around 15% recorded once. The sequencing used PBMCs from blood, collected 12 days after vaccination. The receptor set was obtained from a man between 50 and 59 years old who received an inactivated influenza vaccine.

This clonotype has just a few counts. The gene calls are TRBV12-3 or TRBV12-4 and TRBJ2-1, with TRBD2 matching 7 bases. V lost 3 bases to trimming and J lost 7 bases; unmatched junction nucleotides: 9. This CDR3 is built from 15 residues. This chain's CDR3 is CASSLGGLAGNEQFF. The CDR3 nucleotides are TGTGCCAGCAGTTTGGGGGGATTAGCGGGTAATGAGCAGTTCTTC.

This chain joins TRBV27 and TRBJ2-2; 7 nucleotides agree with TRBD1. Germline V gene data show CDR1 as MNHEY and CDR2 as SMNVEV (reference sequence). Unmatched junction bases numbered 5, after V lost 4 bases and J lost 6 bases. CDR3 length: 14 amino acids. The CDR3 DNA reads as TGTGCCAGCAGTTATAGGGGGCCCCCCGGGGAGCTGTTTTTT. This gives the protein CASSYRGPPGELFF.

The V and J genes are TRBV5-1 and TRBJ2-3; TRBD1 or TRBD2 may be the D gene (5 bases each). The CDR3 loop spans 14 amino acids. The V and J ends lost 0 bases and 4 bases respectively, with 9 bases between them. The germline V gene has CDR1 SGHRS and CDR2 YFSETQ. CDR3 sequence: CASSLARDADTQYF. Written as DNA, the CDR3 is TGCGCCAGCAGCTTGGCTAGGGACGCAGATACGCAGTATTTT.

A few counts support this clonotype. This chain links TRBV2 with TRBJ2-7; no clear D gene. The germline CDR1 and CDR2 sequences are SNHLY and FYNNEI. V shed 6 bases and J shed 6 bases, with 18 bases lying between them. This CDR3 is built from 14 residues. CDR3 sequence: CASRLGLEAFEQYF. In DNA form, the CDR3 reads TGTGCCAGCAGGCTCGGGCTTGAAGCGTTCGAGCAGTACTTC.

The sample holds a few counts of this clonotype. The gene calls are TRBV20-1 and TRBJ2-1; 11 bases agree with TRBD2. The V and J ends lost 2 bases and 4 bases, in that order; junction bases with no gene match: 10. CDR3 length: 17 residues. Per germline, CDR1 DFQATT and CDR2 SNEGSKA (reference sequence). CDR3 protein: CSARPPYSGRGYNEQFF. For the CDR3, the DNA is TGCAGTGCTAGACCGCCTTATAGCGGGAGGGGGTACAATGAGCAGTTCTTC.

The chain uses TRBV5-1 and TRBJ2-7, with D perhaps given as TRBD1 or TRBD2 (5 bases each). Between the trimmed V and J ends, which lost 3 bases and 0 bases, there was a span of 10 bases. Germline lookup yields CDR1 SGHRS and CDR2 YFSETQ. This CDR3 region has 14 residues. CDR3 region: CASSSTGPSYEQYF. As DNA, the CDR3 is TGCGCCAGCAGCTCAACGGGACCCTCCTACGAGCAGTACTTC.

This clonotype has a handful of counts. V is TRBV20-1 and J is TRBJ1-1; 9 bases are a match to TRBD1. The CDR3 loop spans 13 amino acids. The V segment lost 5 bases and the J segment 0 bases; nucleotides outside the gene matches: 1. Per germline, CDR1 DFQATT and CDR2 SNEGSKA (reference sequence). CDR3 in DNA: TGCAGTGCTGGACAGGGGATGAACACTGAAGCTTTCTTT. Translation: CSAGQGMNTEAFF.

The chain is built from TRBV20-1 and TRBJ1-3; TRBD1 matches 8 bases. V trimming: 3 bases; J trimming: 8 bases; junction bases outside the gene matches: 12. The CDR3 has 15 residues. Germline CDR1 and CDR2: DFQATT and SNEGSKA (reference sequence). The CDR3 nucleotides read TGCAGTGCTAGGGGACAGGACCACGCACTAGACACCATATATTTT. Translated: CSARGQDHALDTIYF.

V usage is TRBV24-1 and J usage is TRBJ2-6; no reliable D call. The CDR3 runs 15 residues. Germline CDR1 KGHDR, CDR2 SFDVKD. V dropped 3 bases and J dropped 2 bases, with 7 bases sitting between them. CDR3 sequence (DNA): TGTGCCACCAGTGATACCCGGACTGGGGCCAACGTCCTGACTTTC. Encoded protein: CATSDTRTGANVLTF.

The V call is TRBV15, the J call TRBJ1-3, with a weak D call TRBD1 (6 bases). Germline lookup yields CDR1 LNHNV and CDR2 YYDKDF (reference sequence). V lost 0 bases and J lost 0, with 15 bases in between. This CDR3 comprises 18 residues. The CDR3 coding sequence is TGTGCCACCAGCAGAGATACGGACAGCCACTTCTCTGGAAACACCATATATTTT. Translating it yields CATSRDTDSHFSGNTIYF. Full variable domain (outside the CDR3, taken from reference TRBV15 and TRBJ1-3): DAMVIQNPRYQVTQFGKPVTLSCSQTLNHNVMYWYQQKSSQAPKLLFHYYDKDFNNEADTPDNFQSRRPNTSFCFLDIRSPGLGDTAMYLCATSRDTDSHFSGNTIYFGEGSWLTVV.

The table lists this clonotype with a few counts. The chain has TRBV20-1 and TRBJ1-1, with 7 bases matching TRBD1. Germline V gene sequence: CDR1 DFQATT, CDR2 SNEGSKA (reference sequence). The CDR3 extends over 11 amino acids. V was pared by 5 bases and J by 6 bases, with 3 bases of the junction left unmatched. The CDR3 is CSARDSPEAFF. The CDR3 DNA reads TGCAGTGCTCGGGACAGTCCTGAAGCTTTCTTT.

Written as DNA, the CDR3 is TGCGCCAGCAGACGGGGGGGCAGCAATGAGCAGTTCTTC. As protein: CASRRGGSNEQFF. The V and J genes are TRBV10-2 and TRBJ2-1; TRBD2 aligns across 8 bases. Germline V gene data show CDR1 as WSHSY and CDR2 as SAAADI. The CDR3 is 13 amino acids. After removal of 6 bases from V and 6 bases from J, the junction contained 4 bases not matched to a gene.

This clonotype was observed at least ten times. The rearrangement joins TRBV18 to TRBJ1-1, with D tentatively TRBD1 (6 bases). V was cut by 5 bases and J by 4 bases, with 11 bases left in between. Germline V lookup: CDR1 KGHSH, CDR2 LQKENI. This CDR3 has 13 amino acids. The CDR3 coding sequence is TGTGCCAGCTCAACAAAACAGGGCACTGAAGCTTTCTTT. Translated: CASSTKQGTEAFF.

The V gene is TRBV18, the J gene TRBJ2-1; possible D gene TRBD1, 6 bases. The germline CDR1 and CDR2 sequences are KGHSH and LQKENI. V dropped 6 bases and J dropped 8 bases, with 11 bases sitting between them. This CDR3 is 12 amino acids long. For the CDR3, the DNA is TGTGCCAGCTCCCCTGGGGGCTATGAGCAGTTCTTC. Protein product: CASSPGGYEQFF.

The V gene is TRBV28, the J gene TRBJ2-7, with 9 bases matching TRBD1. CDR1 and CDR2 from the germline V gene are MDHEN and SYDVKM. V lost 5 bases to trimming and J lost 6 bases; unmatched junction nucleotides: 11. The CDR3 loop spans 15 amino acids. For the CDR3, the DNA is TGTGCCAGCAGTCCTAACGGACAGGGGAGGCGCGAGCAGTACTTC. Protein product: CASSPNGQGRREQYF.

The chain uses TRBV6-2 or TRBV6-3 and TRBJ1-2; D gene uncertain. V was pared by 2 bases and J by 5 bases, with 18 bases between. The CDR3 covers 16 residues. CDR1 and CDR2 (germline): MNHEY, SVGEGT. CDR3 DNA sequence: TGTGCCAGCAGTTACGTACATGGCAGCCCTCGGTATGGCTACACCTTC. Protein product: CASSYVHGSPRYGYTF.

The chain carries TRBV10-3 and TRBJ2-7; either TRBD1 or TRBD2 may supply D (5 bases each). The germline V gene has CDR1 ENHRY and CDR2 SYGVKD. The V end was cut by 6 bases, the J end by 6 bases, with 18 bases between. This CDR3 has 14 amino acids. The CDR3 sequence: CAIRAGTWFGEQYF. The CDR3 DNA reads TGTGCCATCAGAGCCGGGACGTGGTTTGGCGAGCAGTACTTC.

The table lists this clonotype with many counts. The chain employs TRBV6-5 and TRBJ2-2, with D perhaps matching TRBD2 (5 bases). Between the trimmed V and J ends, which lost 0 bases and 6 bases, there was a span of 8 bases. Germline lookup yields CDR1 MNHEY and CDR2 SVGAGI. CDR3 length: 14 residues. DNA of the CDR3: TGTGCCAGCAGTTACTCGATGGAGGCCGGGGAGCTGTTTTTT. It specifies CASSYSMEAGELFF.

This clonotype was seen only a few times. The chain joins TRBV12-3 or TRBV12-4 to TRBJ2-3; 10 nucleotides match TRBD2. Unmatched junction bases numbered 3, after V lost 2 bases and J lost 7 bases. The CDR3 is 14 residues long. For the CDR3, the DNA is TGTGCCAGCAGTTTACAGCGGGGGGGTAATACGCAGTATTTT. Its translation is CASSLQRGGNTQYF.

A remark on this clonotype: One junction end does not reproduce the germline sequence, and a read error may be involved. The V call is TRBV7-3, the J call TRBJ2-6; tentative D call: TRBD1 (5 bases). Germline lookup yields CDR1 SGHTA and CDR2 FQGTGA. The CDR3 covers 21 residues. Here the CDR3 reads CASSLKGYRTSYRTGASVLTF. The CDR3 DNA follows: TGTGCCAGCAGCTTAAAGGGTTACAGAACCTCTTATCGTACTGGGGCCAGCGTCCTGACTTTC.

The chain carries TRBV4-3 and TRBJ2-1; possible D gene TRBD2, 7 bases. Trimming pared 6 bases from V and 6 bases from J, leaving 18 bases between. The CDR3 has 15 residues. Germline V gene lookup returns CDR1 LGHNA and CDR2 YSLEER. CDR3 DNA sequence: TGCGCCAGCAGTCAACGGGCGGGGGCAGGCAATGAGCAGTTCTTC. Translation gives CASSQRAGAGNEQFF.

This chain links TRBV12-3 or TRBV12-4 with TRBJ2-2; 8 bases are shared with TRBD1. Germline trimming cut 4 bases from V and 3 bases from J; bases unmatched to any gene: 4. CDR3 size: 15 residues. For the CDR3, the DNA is TGTGCCAGCAGTTCCAGGGGGCCGGACACCGGGGAGCTGTTTTTT. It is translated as CASSSRGPDTGELFF.

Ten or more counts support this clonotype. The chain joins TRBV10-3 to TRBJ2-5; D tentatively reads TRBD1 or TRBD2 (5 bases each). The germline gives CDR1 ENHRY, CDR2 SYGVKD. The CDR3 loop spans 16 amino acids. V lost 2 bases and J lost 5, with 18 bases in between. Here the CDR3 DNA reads TGTGCCATCAGTGAGCCGACCAGTCCGGGACGGGAGACCCAGTACTTC. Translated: CAISEPTSPGRETQYF.